Presented here are 8 T cell receptor beta chains from one specimen sequenced in a study of beta chain features in type 1 diabetes. The whole isolated RNA underwent reverse transcription, so sequencing captured expressed TCRB transcripts. Sequencing was performed with immunoSEQ multiplex PCR; in TCRdb, only in-frame clones are kept and a portion is missing. The repertoire includes some 400,000 clones, more than 13% of them detected once, and 0.019% sits in the top ten. Sequencing was performed on naive CD4+ T cells from blood. Source of these receptors: a woman in her late teens or twenties in good health.

This sequence joins TRBV28 and TRBJ2-1, with TRBD2 matching over 8 bases. V dropped 6 bases and J dropped 6; count of bases not matched to a gene: 7. This CDR3 is 14 amino acids long. Per the germline V gene, CDR1 is MDHEN and CDR2 is SYDVKM. CDR3 nucleotide sequence: TGTGCCAGCAGGACAGCGGGAGAGATCAATGAGCAGTTCTTC. Protein: CASRTAGEINEQFF.

The rearrangement links TRBV7-9 to TRBJ2-3; TRBD2 is a possible D gene (6 bases). This CDR3 has 17 amino acids. Per germline, CDR1 SEHNR and CDR2 FQNEAQ (reference sequence). The V end lost 4 bases, the J end lost 1 base, and 18 bases lay between the germline ends. CDR3 bases: TGTGCCAGCAGCTCCCATGAATTCCAGCGGGGCACAGATACGCAGTATTTT. This sequence encodes CASSSHEFQRGTDTQYF.

This rearrangement joins TRBV7-9 to TRBJ1-4; 8 bases align to TRBD1. CDR3 length: 14 residues. V trimming: 4 bases; J trimming: 6 bases; junction bases outside the gene matches: 4. From germline, CDR1 is SEHNR and CDR2 FQNEAQ (reference sequence). This CDR3 is CASSSDREDEKLFF. CDR3 bases: TGTGCCAGCAGCTCGGACAGGGAGGATGAAAAACTGTTTTTT.

The chain carries TRBV30 and TRBJ2-2; 7 bases are a match to TRBD1. With V trimmed by 5 bases and J by 2 bases, 8 bases remained unmatched. Germline V CDR1 and CDR2: GTSNPN, SVGIG (reference sequence). CDR3 size: 15 residues. The CDR3 protein is CAWLSRDSNTGELFF. The CDR3 DNA reads TGTGCCTGGCTTAGCCGGGACAGCAACACCGGGGAGCTGTTTTTT.

A few counts support this clone. This chain joins TRBV27 and TRBJ1-2, with 7 positions matching TRBD1. The germline gives CDR1 MNHEY, CDR2 SMNVEV (reference sequence). V shed 4 bases and J 3 bases; nucleotides not matched to a gene: 8. This CDR3 comprises 15 residues. In DNA form, the CDR3 reads TGTGCCAGCAGTTCAAGTACAGGGGCGCACTATGGCTACACCTTC. It specifies CASSSSTGAHYGYTF.

The chain has TRBV5-6 and TRBJ2-1; TRBD2 agrees at 9 bases. J was trimmed by 4 bases and V by 2 bases; bases with no gene match: 4. Germline V gene lookup returns CDR1 SGHDT and CDR2 YYEEEE. The CDR3 is 15 amino acids. The CDR3 sequence is CASSFSGSPYNEQFF. The CDR3, as DNA: TGTGCCAGCAGCTTTAGCGGGAGCCCTTACAATGAGCAGTTCTTC. Using reference TRBV5-6 and TRBJ2-1 for the parts outside the CDR3, the full variable domain is DAGVTQSPTHLIKTRGQQVTLRCSPKSGHDTVSWYQQALGQGPQFIFQYYEEEERQRGNFPDRFSGHQFPNYSSELNVNALLLGDSALYLCASSFSGSPYNEQFFGPGTRLTVL.

This clone was observed a handful of times. The chain carries TRBV7-9 and TRBJ2-4, with TRBD2 identical over 9 bases. With V trimmed by 5 bases and J by 6 bases, 5 bases remained unmatched. Germline CDR1 and CDR2: SEHNR and FQNEAQ (reference sequence). This CDR3 contains 14 residues. CDR3 residues: CASSARLAVNIQYF. The CDR3 coding sequence is TGTGCCAGCAGCGCGCGACTAGCGGTAAACATTCAGTACTTC.

This clone turned up a few times. The chain links TRBV29-1 to TRBJ1-1; D is ambiguous. The CDR3 has 11 residues. Trimming shortened V by 5 bases and J by 6 bases, and 10 bases separated the two germline ends. Per germline, CDR1 SQVTM and CDR2 ANQGSEA. The CDR3 spells CSVQTGSEAFF. DNA for the CDR3: TGCAGCGTTCAAACGGGGTCTGAAGCTTTCTTT.